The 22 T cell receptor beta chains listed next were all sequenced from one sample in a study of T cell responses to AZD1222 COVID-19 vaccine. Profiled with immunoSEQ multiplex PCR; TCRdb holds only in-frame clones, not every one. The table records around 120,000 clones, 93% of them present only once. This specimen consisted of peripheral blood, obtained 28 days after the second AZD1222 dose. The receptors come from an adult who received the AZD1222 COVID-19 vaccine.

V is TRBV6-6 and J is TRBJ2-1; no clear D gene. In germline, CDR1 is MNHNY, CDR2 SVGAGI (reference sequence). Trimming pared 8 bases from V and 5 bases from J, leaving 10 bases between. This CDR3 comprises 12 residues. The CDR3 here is CASGMGNNEQFF. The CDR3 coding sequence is TGTGCCAGCGGCATGGGAAACAATGAGCAGTTCTTC.

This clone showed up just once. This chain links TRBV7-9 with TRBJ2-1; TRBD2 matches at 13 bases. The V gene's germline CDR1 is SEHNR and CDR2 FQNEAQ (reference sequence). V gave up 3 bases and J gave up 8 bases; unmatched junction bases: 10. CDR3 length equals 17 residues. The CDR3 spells CASSLGGLAGRVDEQFF. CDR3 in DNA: TGTGCCAGCAGCTTGGGGGGACTAGCGGGAAGGGTGGATGAGCAGTTCTTC.

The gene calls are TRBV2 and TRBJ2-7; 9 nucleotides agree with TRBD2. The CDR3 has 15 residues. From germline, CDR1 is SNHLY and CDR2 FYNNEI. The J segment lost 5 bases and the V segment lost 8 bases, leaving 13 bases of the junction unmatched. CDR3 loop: CASGSGGQRSDEQYF. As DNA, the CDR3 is TGTGCCAGCGGGAGCGGGGGGCAGAGAAGCGACGAGCAGTACTTC.

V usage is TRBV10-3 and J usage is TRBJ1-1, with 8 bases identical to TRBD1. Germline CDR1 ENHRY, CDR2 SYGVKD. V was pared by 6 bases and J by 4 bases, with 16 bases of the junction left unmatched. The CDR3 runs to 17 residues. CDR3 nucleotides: TGTGCCATCAGCCTATCTCCGACAGGGGAGGATGGCACTGAAGCTTTCTTT. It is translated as CAISLSPTGEDGTEAFF.

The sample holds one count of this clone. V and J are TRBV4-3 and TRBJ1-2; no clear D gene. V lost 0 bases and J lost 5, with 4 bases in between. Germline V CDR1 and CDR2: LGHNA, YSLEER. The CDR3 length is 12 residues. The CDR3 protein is CASSQEGYGYTF. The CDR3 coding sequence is TGCGCCAGCAGCCAAGAGGGATATGGCTACACCTTC.

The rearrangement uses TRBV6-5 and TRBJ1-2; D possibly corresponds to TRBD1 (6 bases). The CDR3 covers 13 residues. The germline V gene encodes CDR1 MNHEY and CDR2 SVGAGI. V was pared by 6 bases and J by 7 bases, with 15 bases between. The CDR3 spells CASRSTGRGGYTF. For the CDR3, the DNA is TGTGCCAGCAGATCCACAGGGAGGGGTGGCTACACCTTC.

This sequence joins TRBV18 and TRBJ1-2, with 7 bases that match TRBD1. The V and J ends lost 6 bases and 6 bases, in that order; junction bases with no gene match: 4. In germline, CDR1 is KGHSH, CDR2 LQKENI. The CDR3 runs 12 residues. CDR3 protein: CASSGTADGYTF. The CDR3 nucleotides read TGTGCCAGCTCGGGGACAGCAGATGGCTACACCTTC.

In DNA form, the CDR3 reads TGTGCCAGCAGTGTTGGTAGCGGGGGGGCCGGAGCACATGTTACGCAGTATTTT. It yields the protein CASSVGSGGAGAHVTQYF. The chain combines TRBV6-1 with TRBJ2-3; TRBD2 aligns across 11 bases. The germline V gene has CDR1 MNHNS and CDR2 SASEGT. This CDR3 is 18 amino acids long. V was pared by 4 bases and J by 8 bases, with 17 bases of the junction left unmatched.

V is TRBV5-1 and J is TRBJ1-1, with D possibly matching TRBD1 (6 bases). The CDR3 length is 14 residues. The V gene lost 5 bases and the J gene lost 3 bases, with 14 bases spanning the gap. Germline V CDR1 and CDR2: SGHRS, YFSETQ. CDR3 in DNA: TGCGCCAGCAGAGGGGACACCGCGGACACTGAAGCTTTCTTT. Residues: CASRGDTADTEAFF. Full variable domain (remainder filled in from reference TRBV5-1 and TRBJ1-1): KAGVTQTPRYLIKTRGQQVTLSCSPISGHRSVSWYQQTPGQGLQFLFEYFSETQRNKGNFPGRFSGRQFSNSRSEMNVSTLELGDSALYLCASRGDTADTEAFFGQGTRLTVV.

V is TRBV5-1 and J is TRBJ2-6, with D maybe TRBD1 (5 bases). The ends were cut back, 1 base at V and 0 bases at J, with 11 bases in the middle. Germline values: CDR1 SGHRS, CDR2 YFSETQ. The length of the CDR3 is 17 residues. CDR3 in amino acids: CASSLPGSTSGANVLTF. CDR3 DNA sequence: TGCGCCAGCAGCTTGCCAGGGTCTACCTCTGGGGCCAACGTCCTGACTTTC.

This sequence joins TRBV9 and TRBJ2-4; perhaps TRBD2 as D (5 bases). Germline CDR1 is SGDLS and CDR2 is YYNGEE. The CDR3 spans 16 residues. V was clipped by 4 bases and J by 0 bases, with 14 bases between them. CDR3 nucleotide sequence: TGTGCCAGCAGCCCGTCCGGGGTTCTAGCCAAAAACATTCAGTACTTC. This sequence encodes CASSPSGVLAKNIQYF.

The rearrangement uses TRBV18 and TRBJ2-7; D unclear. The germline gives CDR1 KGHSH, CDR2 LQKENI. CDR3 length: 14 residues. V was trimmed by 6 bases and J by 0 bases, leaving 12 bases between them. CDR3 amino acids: CASSPPSDSYEQYF. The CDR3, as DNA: TGTGCCAGCTCTCCTCCTTCGGACTCCTACGAGCAGTACTTC.

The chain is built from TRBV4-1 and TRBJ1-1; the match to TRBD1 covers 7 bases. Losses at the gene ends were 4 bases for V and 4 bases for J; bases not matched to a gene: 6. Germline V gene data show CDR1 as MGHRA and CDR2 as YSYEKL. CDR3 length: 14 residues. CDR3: CASSPGQWGTEAFF. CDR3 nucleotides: TGCGCCAGCAGCCCGGGACAGTGGGGCACTGAAGCTTTCTTT.

The CDR3 DNA sequence: TGTGCCAGCAGAAACCAGATGGGGCACAATGAGCAGTTCTTC. It yields the protein CASRNQMGHNEQFF. The chain employs TRBV6-5 and TRBJ2-1; a possible D gene is TRBD1 (5 bases). The CDR3 runs 14 residues. Germline CDR1 is MNHEY and CDR2 is SVGAGI. V was clipped by 6 bases and J by 5 bases, with 14 bases between them.

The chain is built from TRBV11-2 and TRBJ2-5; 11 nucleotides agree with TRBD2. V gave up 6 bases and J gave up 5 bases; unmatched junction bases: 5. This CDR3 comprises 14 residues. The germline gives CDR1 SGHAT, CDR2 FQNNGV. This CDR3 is CASRVAGGQETQYF. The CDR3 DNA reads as TGTGCCAGCAGAGTAGCGGGAGGGCAGGAGACCCAGTACTTC. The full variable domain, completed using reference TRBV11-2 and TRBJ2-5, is EAGVAQSPRYKIIEKRQSVAFWCNPISGHATLYWYQQILGQGPKLLIQFQNNGVVDDSQLPKDRFSAERLKGVDSTLKIQPAKLEDSAVYLCASRVAGGQETQYFGPGTRLLVL.

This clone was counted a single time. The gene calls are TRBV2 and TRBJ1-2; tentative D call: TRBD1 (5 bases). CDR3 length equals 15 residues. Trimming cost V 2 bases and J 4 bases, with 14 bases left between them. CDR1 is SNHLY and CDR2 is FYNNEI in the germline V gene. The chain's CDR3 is CASSEPAGLSYGYTF. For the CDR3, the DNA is TGTGCCAGCAGTGAACCGGCAGGGTTATCCTATGGCTACACCTTC.

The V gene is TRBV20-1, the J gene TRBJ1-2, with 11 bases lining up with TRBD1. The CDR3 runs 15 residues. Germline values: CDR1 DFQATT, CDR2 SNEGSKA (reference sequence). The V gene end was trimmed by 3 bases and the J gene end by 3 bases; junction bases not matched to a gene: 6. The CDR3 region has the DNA TGCAGTGCTAGTCCACCGGGACAGGGGGACTATGGCTACACCTTC. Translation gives CSASPPGQGDYGYTF.

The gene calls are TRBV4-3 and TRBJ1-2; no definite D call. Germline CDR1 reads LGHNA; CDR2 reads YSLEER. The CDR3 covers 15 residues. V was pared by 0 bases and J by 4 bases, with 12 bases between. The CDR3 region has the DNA TGCGCCAGCAGCCAAGAGGGTTGGAGAGGCTATGGCTACACCTTC. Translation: CASSQEGWRGYGYTF.

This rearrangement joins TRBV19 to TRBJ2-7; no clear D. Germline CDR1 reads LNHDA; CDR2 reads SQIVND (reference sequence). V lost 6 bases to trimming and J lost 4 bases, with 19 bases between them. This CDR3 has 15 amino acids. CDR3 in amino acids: CASSLPGQSLYEQYF. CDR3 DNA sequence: TGTGCCAGTAGCCTCCCGGGCCAGAGTCTTTACGAGCAGTACTTC.

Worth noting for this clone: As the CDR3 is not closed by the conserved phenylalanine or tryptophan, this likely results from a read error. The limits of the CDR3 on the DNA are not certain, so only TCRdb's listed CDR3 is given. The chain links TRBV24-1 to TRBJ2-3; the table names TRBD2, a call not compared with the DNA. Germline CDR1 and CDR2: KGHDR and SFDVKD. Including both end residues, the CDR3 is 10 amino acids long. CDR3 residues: CAPFRSGCTS.

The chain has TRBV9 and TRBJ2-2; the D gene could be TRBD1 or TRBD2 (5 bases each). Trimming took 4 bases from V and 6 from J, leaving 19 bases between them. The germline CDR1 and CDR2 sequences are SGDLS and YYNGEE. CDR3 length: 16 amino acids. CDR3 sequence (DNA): TGTGCCAGCAGCACCATCAGAGGTCGGGGCGCCGGGGAGCTGTTTTTT. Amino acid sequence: CASSTIRGRGAGELFF.

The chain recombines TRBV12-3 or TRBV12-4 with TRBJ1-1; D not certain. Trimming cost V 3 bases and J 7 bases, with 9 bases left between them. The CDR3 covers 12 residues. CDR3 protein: CASSFGGLEAFF. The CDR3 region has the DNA TGTGCCAGCAGTTTCGGAGGGCTTGAAGCTTTCTTT.